The 24 T cell receptor beta chains listed next were all sequenced from one sample in a study of response to subunit inactivated influenza vaccine. TCRdb analysed the RT-PCR reads with MiXCR anew, one entry per CDR3 protein. This table has about half a million distinct CDR3 sequences, roughly 8.2% appearing once. The sequencing used PBMCs from blood, collected around 2 years after vaccination. Every receptor here comes from a man between 50 and 75 years old who received an inactivated influenza vaccine.

This clonotype has only a few counts. The genes are TRBV29-1 and TRBJ2-1, with D tentatively TRBD1 (6 bases). The V and J ends lost 4 bases and 1 base respectively, with 8 bases between them. The CDR3 runs 13 residues. CDR1 and CDR2 (germline): SQVTM, ANQGSEA. The CDR3 region is CSVATGSYNEQFF. For the CDR3, the DNA is TGCAGCGTTGCGACAGGTTCCTACAATGAGCAGTTCTTC.

This clonotype showed up many times. The chain combines TRBV7-2 with TRBJ2-1; 13 bases fit TRBD2. The CDR3 contains 15 residues. Germline V gives CDR1 SGHTA, CDR2 FQGNSA. V lost 3 bases to trimming and J lost 7 bases; unmatched junction nucleotides: 3. Written as DNA, the CDR3 is TGTGCCAGCAGCTTGACTAGCGGGGGGCGGAATGAGCAGTTCTTC. Protein: CASSLTSGGRNEQFF.

This clonotype showed up many times. The chain combines TRBV20-1 with TRBJ2-7; D possibly corresponds to TRBD1 (6 bases). In germline, CDR1 is DFQATT, CDR2 SNEGSKA (reference sequence). V lost 5 bases to trimming and J lost 3 bases, with 11 bases between them. This CDR3 region has 12 residues. As DNA, the CDR3 is TGCAGTGCTGGGGGCGGCAGCTACGAGCAGTACTTC. Translated, it gives CSAGGGSYEQYF.

There are many counts of this clonotype. V gene TRBV5-6 combines with J gene TRBJ2-1; 7 nucleotides match TRBD2. The CDR3 has 15 amino acids. V shed 0 bases, J shed 6 bases, and the junction held 6 bases outside the gene matches. Germline V gene data show CDR1 as SGHDT and CDR2 as YYEEEE. The CDR3 region has the DNA TGTGCCAGCAGCTTGGGCCCGCGGGAGTCCAATGAGCAGTTCTTC. Amino acids: CASSLGPRESNEQFF.

This clonotype was seen at least ten times. This rearrangement joins TRBV4-2 to TRBJ2-3; the D is unclear. Germline V CDR1 and CDR2: LGHNA, YNFKEQ. The CDR3 contains 12 residues. Between the trimmed V and J ends, which lost 4 bases and 6 bases, there was a span of 8 bases. CDR3 sequence (DNA): TGTGCCAGCAGCCCCGCGCGGGATACGCAGTATTTT. It yields the protein CASSPARDTQYF.

This clonotype was picked up many times. The chain links TRBV7-2 to TRBJ2-2; 7 bases fit TRBD2. The CDR3 sequence is 15 residues long. Trimming cost V 5 bases and J 3 bases; bases outside gene matches: 6. The germline V gene encodes CDR1 SGHTA and CDR2 FQGNSA. The CDR3 DNA follows: TGTGCCAGCAGCCCGGGGGGACTACACACCGGGGAGCTGTTTTTT. Amino acids: CASSPGGLHTGELFF.

V and J are TRBV28 and TRBJ1-2; D not resolved. Germline loops: CDR1 MDHEN, CDR2 SYDVKM. This CDR3 comprises 13 residues. V gave up 5 bases and J gave up 1 base, with 8 bases separating them. The CDR3 DNA reads TGTGCCAGCAGTCCACCCCATAACTATGGCTACACCTTC. Protein product: CASSPPHNYGYTF.

This clonotype came up a few times. The V and J genes are TRBV5-8 and TRBJ1-1; 7 bases match TRBD1. Germline loops: CDR1 SGHTS, CDR2 YDEGEE. V trimming: 3 bases; J trimming: 1 base; junction bases outside the gene matches: 6. This CDR3 has 15 residues. The CDR3 nucleotides read TGTGCCAGCAGCTCCGGGACAGTCCAGAACACTGAAGCTTTCTTT. This sequence encodes CASSSGTVQNTEAFF. The full variable domain, its missing parts supplied by reference TRBV5-8 and TRBJ1-1, is EAGVTQSPTHLIKTRGQQATLRCSPISGHTSVYWYQQALGLGLQFLLWYDEGEERNRGNFPPRFSGRQFPNYSSELNVNALELEDSALYLCASSSGTVQNTEAFFGQGTRLTVV.

The genes are TRBV12-3 or TRBV12-4 and TRBJ2-2, with a possible D match to TRBD1 (6 bases). This CDR3 is built from 15 residues. Trimming pared 9 bases from V and 2 bases from J, leaving 16 bases between. CDR3 nucleotides: TGTGCCAGTACGAACCTACAGGGAAACACCGGGGAGCTGTTTTTT. It yields the protein CASTNLQGNTGELFF.

The chain combines TRBV12-3 or TRBV12-4 with TRBJ2-7; 7 bases are shared with TRBD2. Trimming took 2 bases from V and 2 from J; bases not matched to a gene: 6. This CDR3 has 15 residues. The CDR3 protein is CASSLHGRGTYEQYF. The CDR3 DNA reads TGTGCCAGCAGTTTACATGGGCGGGGGACCTACGAGCAGTACTTC.

This clonotype was seen more than once but under ten times. V gene TRBV28 combines with J gene TRBJ2-7, with D possibly TRBD2 on 6 matching bases. The CDR3 sequence is 15 residues long. Germline loops: CDR1 MDHEN, CDR2 SYDVKM. V gave up 7 bases and J gave up 0 bases, with 16 bases separating them. The CDR3 region is CASTTRRGSSYEQYF. CDR3 bases: TGTGCCAGCACCACGAGGAGGGGAAGCTCCTACGAGCAGTACTTC.

The chain recombines TRBV29-1 with TRBJ2-1; TRBD1 is a possible D gene (5 bases). The CDR3 has 11 residues. The germline V gene encodes CDR1 SQVTM and CDR2 ANQGSEA. V lost 7 bases and J 6 bases, leaving 10 bases between the germline ends. CDR3 protein: CSARQGNEQFF. CDR3 sequence (DNA): TGCAGCGCCCGCCAGGGCAATGAGCAGTTCTTC.

This clonotype showed up just a few times. The rearrangement joins TRBV6-5 to TRBJ2-1; TRBD2 might be the D (5 bases). CDR3 length equals 15 residues. Trimming pared 8 bases from V and 6 bases from J, leaving 20 bases between. Germline V gene lookup returns CDR1 MNHEY and CDR2 SVGAGI. CDR3 bases: TGTGCCAGCGGTCCCTCGGGTCTAGCAGCCAATGAGCAGTTCTTC. As protein: CASGPSGLAANEQFF.

This clonotype was detected many times. One junction end disagrees with the germline gene, perhaps due to a read error. The genes are TRBV24-1 and TRBJ2-1, with 11 bases lining up with TRBD2. The CDR3 runs 14 residues. Germline CDR1 is KGHDR and CDR2 is SFDVKD. The CDR3 region is CATSGVAGGPEKFF. CDR3 in DNA: TGTGCCACCAGTGGCGTAGCGGGGGGGCCTGAGAAGTTCTTC.

This clonotype has only a few counts. The chain has TRBV5-1 and TRBJ2-7; D is perhaps TRBD1 or TRBD2 (5 bases each). The CDR3 consists of 15 residues. Trimming removed 0 bases from V and 7 bases from J, with 17 bases in between. Germline CDR1 SGHRS, CDR2 YFSETQ. The CDR3 sequence is CASSLEGASSGEQYF. CDR3 coding DNA: TGCGCCAGCAGCTTGGAAGGGGCTAGCTCCGGTGAGCAGTACTTC.

This clonotype was seen only a few times. The chain has TRBV5-6 and TRBJ2-1, with TRBD2 as a possible D gene (5 bases). The CDR3 covers 14 residues. Deletions cut 7 bases from V and 8 bases from J, with 19 bases between. The germline V gene has CDR1 SGHDT and CDR2 YYEEEE. The CDR3 region is CASQLEWLSDEQFF. The CDR3 DNA reads as TGTGCCAGCCAACTAGAGTGGTTGTCCGATGAGCAGTTCTTC.

V is TRBV6-1 and J is TRBJ2-7; 9 positions agree with TRBD1. The CDR3 has 16 amino acids. After removal of 7 bases from V and 2 bases from J, the junction contained 12 bases not matched to a gene. CDR1 and CDR2 (germline): MNHNS, SASEGT. In DNA, the CDR3 is TGTGCCAGCATCATGGAACCGGGACAGGGTCCCTACGAGCAGTACTTC. Protein sequence: CASIMEPGQGPYEQYF.

This clonotype has more than one count but fewer than ten. CDR3 sequence reads: CAWSVVLGEQFF. CDR3 bases: TGTGCCTGGAGTGTAGTTTTAGGTGAGCAGTTCTTC. The rearrangement uses TRBV30 and TRBJ2-1, with unresolved D. Germline lookup yields CDR1 GTSNPN and CDR2 SVGIG (reference sequence). The CDR3 totals 12 residues. Trimming pared 0 bases from V and 9 bases from J, leaving 9 bases between.

The J gene is TRBJ2-7, the V gene TRBV4-1, with a tentative D call TRBD1 (7 bases). V lost 0 bases and J 0 bases, leaving 27 bases between the germline ends. Germline V gene lookup returns CDR1 MGHRA and CDR2 YSYEKL. This CDR3 has 21 residues. CDR3 sequence: CASSQDWDPGAGGWSSYEQYF. In DNA form, the CDR3 reads TGCGCCAGCAGCCAAGATTGGGACCCGGGGGCAGGGGGATGGAGCTCCTACGAGCAGTACTTC.

The chain couples TRBV6-1 to TRBJ2-1; possible D gene TRBD2, 5 bases. This CDR3 is built from 14 residues. Germline V gives CDR1 MNHNS, CDR2 SASEGT. V lost 4 bases to trimming and J lost 6 bases, with 13 bases between them. This chain's CDR3 is CASSGLVGGNEQFF. CDR3 bases: TGTGCCAGCAGTGGTCTGGTAGGAGGCAATGAGCAGTTCTTC.

The J gene is TRBJ1-6, the V gene TRBV4-3; 8 nucleotides align to TRBD1. The germline gives CDR1 LGHNA, CDR2 YSLEER. J lost 6 bases, V lost 2 bases, and 6 bases had no gene match. The CDR3 is made up of 16 amino acids. The CDR3 spells CASSQLDRVANSPLHF. The CDR3 coding sequence is TGCGCCAGCAGCCAACTGGACAGGGTCGCTAATTCACCCCTCCACTTT.

A note on this clonotype: Its ends do not fully match the called genes, so a read error is possible. V usage is TRBV20-1 and J usage is TRBJ1-2; 7 nucleotides match TRBD1. The CDR3 extends over 12 amino acids. Germline CDR1 reads DFQATT; CDR2 reads SNEGSKA (reference sequence). The CDR3, as DNA: TGCAGTGCTAGAGCGGGACAGACTCACCAGCCCTTC. Its protein is CSARAGQTHQPF.

This clonotype was picked up a small number of times. CDR3 loop: CASSLPGYNQPQHF. The DNA for the CDR3 is TGTGCCAGCAGTTTGCCGGGGTACAATCAGCCCCAGCATTTT. V and J are TRBV12-3 or TRBV12-4 and TRBJ1-5; D ambiguous. The CDR3 sequence is 14 residues long. Trimming cost V 3 bases and J 3 bases, with 9 bases left between them.

V usage is TRBV20-1 and J usage is TRBJ2-3; D unresolved. The CDR3 covers 14 residues. The germline V and J ends were trimmed by 2 bases and 0 bases, with 9 bases remaining between them. Germline CDR1 reads DFQATT; CDR2 reads SNEGSKA (reference sequence). The CDR3 nucleotides are TGCAGTGCTAGAAAGACACATAGCACAGATACGCAGTATTTT. Translating it yields CSARKTHSTDTQYF.